The sequence of this T cell receptor (beta chain) was determined in a study of cytomegalovirus exposure and HLA in healthy donors. Study results and limitations: Most TCR sequences were uncommon, yet certain public TCRs appeared in many donors. Cytomegalovirus-associated TCR beta chains were listed, numbering 150 to 200.

Concerning this clone: The antigen is unknown.

Assay used: immunoSEQ multiplex PCR; TCRdb lists only in-frame clones, some missing. Of some 250,000 clones in the sample, 85% to 90% were seen once. V gave up 5 bases and J gave up 6 bases; unmatched junction bases: 8. The CDR3 totals 15 residues. CDR1 and CDR2 (germline): MNHEY, SMNVEV (reference sequence). The clonotype was recovered from a woman between 18 and 30 years old in good health and CMV-seronegative. The chain is built from TRBV27 and TRBJ2-1; 9 nucleotides agree with TRBD2. Input material: PBMCs. In nucleotides, the CDR3 is TGTGCCAGCAGTAGACGCGGGGGGGCGGTCAATGAGCAGTTCTTC. This gives the protein CASSRRGGAVNEQFF.